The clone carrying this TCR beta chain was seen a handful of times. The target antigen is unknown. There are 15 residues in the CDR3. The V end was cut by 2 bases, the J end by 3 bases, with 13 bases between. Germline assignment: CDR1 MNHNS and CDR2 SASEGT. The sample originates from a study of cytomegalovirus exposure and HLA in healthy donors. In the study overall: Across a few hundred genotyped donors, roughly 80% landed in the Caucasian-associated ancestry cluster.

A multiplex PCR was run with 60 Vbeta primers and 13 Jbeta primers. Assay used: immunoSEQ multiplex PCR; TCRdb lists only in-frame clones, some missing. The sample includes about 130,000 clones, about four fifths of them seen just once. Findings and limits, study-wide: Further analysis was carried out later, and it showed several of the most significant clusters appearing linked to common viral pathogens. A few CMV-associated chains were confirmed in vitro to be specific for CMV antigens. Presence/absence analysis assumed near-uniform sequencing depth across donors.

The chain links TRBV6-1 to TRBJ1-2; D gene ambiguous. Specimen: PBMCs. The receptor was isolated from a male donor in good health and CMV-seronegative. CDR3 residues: CASSEHRSWDYGYTF. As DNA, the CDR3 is TGTGCCAGCAGTGAACACAGATCATGGGACTATGGCTACACCTTC.